This TCR beta chain was captured in a study of OX40 agonist ivuxolimab in advanced cancers. For context, the study as a whole: Ivuxolimab was a fully human IgG2 agonistic monoclonal antibody targeting the costimulatory receptor OX40 (CD134). Intravenous ivuxolimab was administered to patients every 2 weeks at six dose levels: 0.01, 0.1, 0.3, 1.5, 3 and 10 mg/kg. Of the approximately 54 dose-escalation patients, hepatocellular carcinoma was present in about 20, melanoma in roughly 15, renal cell carcinoma in 9 and head and neck cancer in 9. In the dose-escalation cohort, 70% to 90% of patients were male, and the mean age was 60 years with a range of about 20 to 80. Patients were allowed to have had prior anti-PD-1, anti-PD-L1 or anti-CTLA-4 therapy, and approximately 40% of the dose-escalation patients had previously received checkpoint inhibitors. Partial responses occurred in three dose-escalation patients, of whom one had hepatocellular carcinoma and two had cutaneous melanoma. The purpose of peripheral TCRbeta sequencing was to test whether ivuxolimab changed TCR sequence diversity and led to clonal T-cell expansion. The monotherapy dose-escalation portion (N ≈ 52 patients) of the phase I ivuxolimab trial is reported in the paper. What the work shows at the level of the full study, not this receptor alone: Low levels of normalized T-cell clonal expansion were also shown by some nonresponding patients. After ivuxolimab, more expanded clones were found on average in CD8+ T cells than in CD4+ T cells. At doses of 0.1 to 3.0 mg/kg, clonal expansion of both CD4+ and CD8+ blood T cells was observed from baseline to week 6. In partial responders in the 0.1-3.0 mg/kg groups, normalized peripheral clonal expansion was found to be among the lowest, especially among CD8+ T cells. The antigen specificity of the clonally expanded peripheral T cells was not determined.

Genomic DNA was isolated from the sorted cells so that the TCRbeta CDR3 region could be sequenced. The immunoSEQ Assay was used for sequencing of TCRbeta CDR3 regions. In its TCRdb copy, this immuneACCESS table keeps in-frame sequences only and misses some clones. Where compared with another copy, unresolved V genes explain less than half of these, and the others have no known cause. A total of about 23,000 clones appear in this sample, 88% of them only once. Of the sample, 31% falls within the top ten clones. V lost 3 bases and J lost 3 bases; the stretch between them is 5 bases long. Per the germline V gene, ENHRY is the CDR1 and SYGVKD is the CDR2. Reading from cysteine to phenylalanine, the CDR3 counts 12 amino acids. Left in the record is the CDR3 DNA by itself, 36 bases read in frame from the first base. The trial excluded patients who had a history of autoimmune disease or who were on systemic immunosuppression. Peripheral blood for TCR sequencing was collected from all dose cohorts at baseline, on cycle 4 day 1, and on cycle 7 day 1. The samples were taken from a phase I, first-in-human, multicenter, open-label dose-escalation trial of ivuxolimab. The trial enrolled adults with locally advanced or metastatic head and neck squamous cell, hepatocellular, melanoma or renal cell carcinoma. Before TCR sequencing, CD4+ T cells and CD8+ T cells were sorted from peripheral blood as separate populations.

To note about this clone: This receptor's antigen is unknown. Per-base quality was not reported, and no clone a single base away is much larger than it.

The TCR sequence derives from an adult with an advanced solid tumor such as melanoma, head and neck, liver or kidney cancer. The specimen comprised CD4+ or CD8+ T cells sorted from blood, sampled in a trial of the OX40 agonist ivuxolimab. In this chain, TRBV10-3 is recombined with TRBJ1-1, with an unclear D gene assignment. At the DNA level, the sequence is TGTGCCATCAGTGAAAGAGACACTGAAGCTTTCTTT. This gives the protein CAISERDTEAFF.